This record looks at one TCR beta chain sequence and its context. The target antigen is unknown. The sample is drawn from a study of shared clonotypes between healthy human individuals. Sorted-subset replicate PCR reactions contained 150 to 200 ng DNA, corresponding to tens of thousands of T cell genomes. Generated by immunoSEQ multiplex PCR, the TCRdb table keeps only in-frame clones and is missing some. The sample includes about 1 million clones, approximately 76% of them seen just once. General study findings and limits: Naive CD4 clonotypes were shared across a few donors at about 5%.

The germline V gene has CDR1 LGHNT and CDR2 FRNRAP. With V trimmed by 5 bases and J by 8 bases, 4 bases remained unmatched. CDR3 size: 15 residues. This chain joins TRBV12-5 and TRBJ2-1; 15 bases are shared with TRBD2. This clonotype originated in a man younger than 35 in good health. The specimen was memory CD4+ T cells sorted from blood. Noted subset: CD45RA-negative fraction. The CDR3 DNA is TGTGCTAGTGGTCCGGGACTAGCGGGAGGTGATGAGCAGTTCTTC. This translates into CASGPGLAGGDEQFF.